The 17 T cell receptor beta chains given below trace back to one sample, sequenced in a study of cytomegalovirus exposure and HLA in healthy donors. The PCR used 60 Vbeta and 13 Jbeta primers. The repertoire was sequenced with immunoSEQ multiplex PCR; TCRdb's copy has only in-frame clones and lacks some. The sample lists roughly 130,000 clones, roughly 85% occurring once. The material sequenced was PBMCs. The receptor source for this set is a boy aged 5-17 years in good health and CMV-seronegative.

This sequence joins TRBV7-9 and TRBJ1-1, with a possible D match to TRBD1 (6 bases). Germline lookup yields CDR1 SEHNR and CDR2 FQNEAQ (reference sequence). Trimming left V 1 base short and J 5 bases short, with 11 bases between. The CDR3 runs to 14 residues. The CDR3 DNA reads TGTGCCAGCAGCTTAGTCACAGGGTGGACTGAAGCTTTCTTT. Its protein is CASSLVTGWTEAFF.

The J gene is TRBJ2-2, the V gene TRBV19; 13 nucleotides agree with TRBD2. After removal of 7 bases from V and 5 bases from J, the junction contained 4 bases not matched to a gene. Germline values: CDR1 LNHDA, CDR2 SQIVND (reference sequence). The CDR3 length is 15 residues. In DNA form, the CDR3 reads TGTGCCAGTACCCGGACTAGCGGGGGTACCGGGGAGCTGTTTTTT. It is translated as CASTRTSGGTGELFF.

The CDR3 loop reads CASSLDAGHQPQHF. CDR3 in DNA: TGTGCCAGCAGCTTAGATGCAGGTCATCAGCCCCAGCATTTT. The rearrangement joins TRBV11-2 to TRBJ1-5, with D unresolved. Trimming took off 0 bases at V and 5 bases at J, with 8 bases between the two ends. Germline-derived CDR1 and CDR2 are SGHAT and FQNNGV. This CDR3 region has 14 residues.

The chain employs TRBV6-1 and TRBJ2-7, with a tentative D call TRBD2 (5 bases). Germline CDR1 reads MNHNS; CDR2 reads SASEGT. The CDR3 is made up of 13 amino acids. Trimming stripped 8 bases from V and 2 bases from J, with 13 bases between. The CDR3 loop reads CASGPAGTYEQYF. CDR3 DNA sequence: TGTGCCAGCGGCCCCGCCGGGACCTACGAGCAGTACTTC.

This sequence joins TRBV7-8 and TRBJ2-1; 9 bases fit TRBD2. The germline gives CDR1 SGHVS, CDR2 FQNEAQ. Losses at the gene ends were 1 base for V and 3 bases for J; bases not matched to a gene: 4. This CDR3 has 16 residues. The CDR3: CASSLVGTSFYNEQFF. Written as DNA, the CDR3 is TGTGCCAGCAGCTTAGTTGGGACTAGCTTCTACAATGAGCAGTTCTTC.

The chain links TRBV29-1 to TRBJ2-3; 7 bases are shared with TRBD2. The ends lost 3 bases at V and 4 bases at J; junction bases unmatched: 4. Germline lookup yields CDR1 SQVTM and CDR2 ANQGSEA. This CDR3 is built from 13 residues. The CDR3 nucleotides are TGCAGCGTTGAGAAGCGGGACCCAGATACGCAGTATTTT. This codes for CSVEKRDPDTQYF.

This chain uses TRBV6-5 with TRBJ2-2, with 8 nucleotides matching TRBD2. Trimming removed 6 bases from V and 5 bases from J; junction bases left unmatched: 8. The CDR3 loop spans 15 amino acids. Germline values: CDR1 MNHEY, CDR2 SVGAGI. As DNA, the CDR3 is TGTGCCAGCAGGGACGGGGGGGCGGAAACCGGGGAGCTGTTTTTT. Amino acid sequence: CASRDGGAETGELFF.

The chain joins TRBV29-1 to TRBJ2-7; 10 nucleotides agree with TRBD2. CDR3 size: 13 residues. Per the germline V gene, CDR1 is SQVTM and CDR2 is ANQGSEA. Trimming took 6 bases from V and 5 from J; bases not matched to a gene: 7. For the CDR3, the DNA is TGCAGCGTGCTAGCGGGAGTGTTGCACGAGCAGTACTTC. This codes for CSVLAGVLHEQYF.

This rearrangement joins TRBV2 to TRBJ2-3; 7 nucleotides agree with TRBD2. V lost 3 bases, J lost 0 bases, and 3 bases stayed unmatched. The CDR3 has 15 amino acids. Germline V gives CDR1 SNHLY, CDR2 FYNNEI. CDR3 sequence reads: CASSDSGGSTDTQYF. As DNA, the CDR3 is TGTGCCAGCAGTGACTCGGGAGGTAGCACAGATACGCAGTATTTT.

The chain joins TRBV5-1 to TRBJ2-7; 11 bases are a match to TRBD2. CDR3 length: 15 amino acids. J lost 4 bases, V lost 5 bases, and 8 bases had no gene match. Germline CDR1 SGHRS, CDR2 YFSETQ. The CDR3 DNA reads as TGCGCCAGCAGACATACTAGCGGGAGTAGTTACGAGCAGTACTTC. This codes for CASRHTSGSSYEQYF.

The rearrangement uses TRBV7-8 and TRBJ1-1, with 9 positions matching TRBD1. J was trimmed by 0 bases and V by 1 base; bases with no gene match: 9. The germline CDR1 and CDR2 sequences are SGHVS and FQNEAQ. This CDR3 is 18 amino acids long. CDR3: CASSLGAGTGPLNTEAFF. In DNA, the CDR3 is TGTGCCAGCAGCTTAGGGGCCGGGACAGGGCCCCTGAACACTGAAGCTTTCTTT.

The V and J genes are TRBV7-2 and TRBJ1-1, with 10 bases identical to TRBD1. J gave up 11 bases and V 4 bases, and 7 bases lay outside the gene matches. Looked up from germline, CDR1 is SGHTA and CDR2 is FQGNSA. The CDR3 loop spans 13 amino acids. DNA of the CDR3: TGTGCCAGCAGCTCCACAGACAGGGGGCCGGCTTTCTTT. Protein: CASSSTDRGPAFF.

The chain uses TRBV30 and TRBJ2-4, with D perhaps TRBD2 (5 bases). The CDR3 contains 13 residues. V was shortened by 2 bases and J by 5 bases, with 10 bases between the two germline ends. Germline CDR1 GTSNPN, CDR2 SVGIG (reference sequence). CDR3 sequence: CAWSIGRENIQYF. DNA for the CDR3: TGTGCCTGGAGTATAGGGCGGGAAAACATTCAGTACTTC.

This chain connects TRBV18 to TRBJ2-7; D perhaps matches TRBD2 (7 bases). This CDR3 comprises 15 residues. Germline V gene lookup returns CDR1 KGHSH and CDR2 LQKENI. V lost 0 bases and J 4 bases, leaving 13 bases between the germline ends. This CDR3 reads CASSPPGGAVYEQYF. DNA for the CDR3: TGTGCCAGCTCACCACCTGGGGGGGCCGTGTACGAGCAGTACTTC.

The V gene is TRBV30, the J gene TRBJ1-5, with 7 bases identical to TRBD1. This CDR3 is built from 14 residues. V gave up 3 bases and J gave up 3 bases; unmatched junction bases: 5. CDR1 and CDR2 (germline): GTSNPN, SVGIG (reference sequence). In DNA form, the CDR3 reads TGTGCCTGGAGAGAGGGACAGCTCAATCAGCCCCAGCATTTT. This encodes CAWREGQLNQPQHF.

This chain connects TRBV6-5 to TRBJ2-5, with D possibly being TRBD2 (5 bases). Deletions cut 1 base from V and 5 bases from J, with 14 bases between. The CDR3 loop spans 15 amino acids. The germline V gene has CDR1 MNHEY and CDR2 SVGAGI. CDR3 nucleotides: TGTGCCAGCAGTTACTGGGTGGGAGAGGACGAGACCCAGTACTTC. It specifies CASSYWVGEDETQYF.

V usage is TRBV4-2 and J usage is TRBJ2-3; perhaps TRBD1 as D (6 bases). CDR1 and CDR2 from the germline V gene are LGHNA and YNFKEQ. The CDR3 runs to 17 residues. Trimming stripped 2 bases from V and 8 bases from J, with 23 bases between. For the CDR3, the DNA is TGTGCCAGCAGCCAAACCACAGGGCCCTTCGCCGATGGTACGCAGTATTTT. Encoded protein: CASSQTTGPFADGTQYF.